Shown below are 28 T cell receptor beta chains from a single sample sequenced in a study of blood T cell repertoires in COVID-19. Some clones are missing from TCRdb's copy, which holds only in-frame ones; the method was immunoSEQ multiplex PCR. Found here are about 150,000 clones, roughly 84% of them singletons; the top ten hold about 7%. Sample: peripheral blood. The source of these receptors is a man aged 50-59 years with active or convalescent COVID-19.

The rearrangement joins TRBV11-3 to TRBJ1-2, with 8 bases that match TRBD1. Looked up from germline, CDR1 is SGHNT and CDR2 is YENEEA. The CDR3 totals 17 residues. With 1 base clipped from V and 0 bases from J, the junction kept 7 bases outside the gene matches. The chain's CDR3 is CASSLAGQGNTNYGYTF. CDR3 sequence (DNA): TGTGCCAGCAGCTTAGCCGGACAGGGAAATACTAACTATGGCTACACCTTC.

The chain combines TRBV5-1 with TRBJ1-1; 9 bases map to TRBD1. Germline assignment: CDR1 SGHRS and CDR2 YFSETQ. V dropped 4 bases and J dropped 5; count of bases not matched to a gene: 12. This CDR3 spans 16 amino acids. Here the CDR3 reads CASSSLEGQGRTEAFF. The CDR3 DNA follows: TGCGCCAGCAGCAGTCTAGAAGGACAGGGGCGAACTGAAGCTTTCTTT.

The chain carries TRBV7-3 and TRBJ2-2; maybe TRBD1 (5 bases). This CDR3 region has 12 residues. CDR1 is SGHTA, CDR2 FQGTGA, per germline. Between the trimmed V and J ends, which lost 5 bases and 6 bases, there was a span of 7 bases. CDR3 nucleotides: TGTGCCAGCAGCAAGGGGTCCGGGGAGCTGTTTTTT. Protein: CASSKGSGELFF.

This clone showed up just a few times. The chain couples TRBV5-4 to TRBJ1-1; D uncertain. The germline V gene has CDR1 SGHNT and CDR2 YYREEE (reference sequence). V lost 4 bases to trimming and J lost 3 bases, with 16 bases between them. The CDR3 loop spans 15 amino acids. The CDR3 loop is CASSPEPGRDTEAFF. The CDR3, as DNA: TGTGCCAGCAGCCCGGAGCCGGGGAGGGACACTGAAGCTTTCTTT.

The CDR3: CASSEGGHGYTF. The CDR3 coding sequence is TGTGCCAGCAGTGAAGGGGGGCACGGCTACACCTTC. V and J are TRBV6-1 and TRBJ1-2; tentative D call: TRBD1 (6 bases). Germline V gives CDR1 MNHNS, CDR2 SASEGT. The CDR3 spans 12 residues. V lost 1 base and J lost 8, with 8 bases in between.

Points on this clone: Other DNA sequences in the sample encode the same CDR3. The J gene is TRBJ2-7, the V gene TRBV4-3; TRBD1 matches at 8 bases. There are 13 residues in the CDR3. V trimming: 2 bases; J trimming: 4 bases; junction bases outside the gene matches: 1. Germline V gives CDR1 LGHNA, CDR2 YSLEER. In DNA, the CDR3 is TGCGCCAGCAGCCAAAACAGGGGGTACGAGCAGTACTTC. Translated: CASSQNRGYEQYF.

This chain connects TRBV4-2 to TRBJ1-2; D is possibly TRBD1 (6 bases). V was clipped by 0 bases and J by 4 bases, with 15 bases between them. The CDR3 extends over 16 amino acids. The germline V gene has CDR1 LGHNA and CDR2 YNFKEQ. The CDR3 coding sequence is TGTGCCAGCAGCCAAGAAGGAGGCAGGGGCTCCTATGGCTACACCTTC. Its translation: CASSQEGGRGSYGYTF.

This rearrangement joins TRBV30 to TRBJ2-5, with 8 bases lining up with TRBD2. This CDR3 has 15 residues. The junction had 3 bases not matched to a gene; V was cut back by 0 bases and J by 0 bases. Germline V gene sequence: CDR1 GTSNPN, CDR2 SVGIG (reference sequence). The CDR3 DNA reads as TGTGCCTGGAGTGTGCGGGGGGTCAACCAAGAGACCCAGTACTTC. Amino acids: CAWSVRGVNQETQYF.

V is TRBV20-1 and J is TRBJ2-2, with D perhaps TRBD1 (6 bases). Trimming shortened V by 3 bases and J by 2 bases, and 10 bases separated the two germline ends. The CDR3 totals 14 residues. Germline CDR1 is DFQATT and CDR2 is SNEGSKA (reference sequence). CDR3 sequence reads: CSASGTINTGELFF. CDR3 DNA: TGCAGTGCTAGTGGGACAATAAACACCGGGGAGCTGTTTTTT.

This chain joins TRBV6-2 or TRBV6-3 and TRBJ2-7, with 7 bases identical to TRBD1. The CDR3 covers 16 residues. J gave up 1 base and V 1 base, and 7 bases lay outside the gene matches. CDR1 MNHEY and CDR2 SVGEGT come from the germline V gene. The CDR3 bases are TGTGCCAGCAGTTACTTGATCGGCAGGGGGTCCTACGAGCAGTACTTC. Its translation is CASSYLIGRGSYEQYF.

The chain uses TRBV19 and TRBJ1-2, with 7 bases matching TRBD1. Germline CDR1 and CDR2: LNHDA and SQIVND (reference sequence). The junction had 5 bases not matched to a gene; V was cut back by 3 bases and J by 10 bases. The CDR3 is 12 residues long. CDR3 DNA: TGTGCCAGTAGTATCGCAGGACAGGTCTACACCTTC. Its protein product is CASSIAGQVYTF.

CDR3 sequence reads: CAIGQGGNQPQHF. The CDR3 DNA reads as TGTGCCATCGGACAGGGGGGCAATCAGCCCCAGCATTTT. The J gene is TRBJ1-5, the V gene TRBV10-3; 10 bases agree with TRBD1. The CDR3 runs to 13 residues. V was clipped by 8 bases and J by 2 bases; unmatched bases: 0. Germline-derived CDR1 and CDR2 are ENHRY and SYGVKD.

The chain couples TRBV2 to TRBJ2-3; TRBD2 agrees at 11 bases. The CDR3 sequence is 13 residues long. The trim removed 6 bases at V and 13 bases at J, leaving 9 bases unmatched. Per germline, CDR1 SNHLY and CDR2 FYNNEI. The CDR3 coding sequence is TGTGCCAGCAGGGCCGGGACTAGCGGTCACAAGTATTTT. It yields the protein CASRAGTSGHKYF.

The V gene is TRBV4-2, the J gene TRBJ1-3; D gene ambiguous. Germline V gene lookup returns CDR1 LGHNA and CDR2 YNFKEQ. This CDR3 is built from 15 residues. Trimming removed 0 bases at V and 5 bases at J, with 11 bases between. The CDR3 nucleotides read TGTGCCAGCAGCCAAGATGTGGGAGTGAGAAACACCATATATTTT. Translated, it gives CASSQDVGVRNTIYF.

The rearrangement uses TRBV14 and TRBJ2-1, with 7 nucleotides matching TRBD1. Trimming at V came to 4 bases and at J to 4 bases, leaving 1 base not matched to a gene. The germline V gene encodes CDR1 SGHDN and CDR2 FVKESK. The CDR3 totals 13 residues. In DNA form, the CDR3 reads TGTGCCAGCAGCCCGACAGGGTACAATGAGCAGTTCTTC. Translated, it gives CASSPTGYNEQFF. The full variable domain, with the rest looked up from reference TRBV14 and TRBJ2-1, is EAGVTQFPSHSVIEKGQTVTLRCDPISGHDNLYWYRRVMGKEIKFLLHFVKESKQDESGMPNNRFLAERTGGTYSTLKVQPAELEDSGVYFCASSPTGYNEQFFGPGTRLTVL.

CDR3 nucleotides: TGTGCCAGCAGCCAACTTCTCGAGCGGGGGGGCCAAGAGACCCAGTACTTC. This gives the protein CASSQLLERGGQETQYF. The rearrangement joins TRBV3-1 (or the pseudogene TRBV3-2) to TRBJ2-5; TRBD2 agrees at 10 bases. Trimming removed 2 bases from V and 1 base from J; junction bases left unmatched: 7. The CDR3 is 17 residues long. Germline CDR1 and CDR2: LGHDT and YNNKEL (reference sequence).

This clone turned up a few times. Other DNA variants within this sample encode the same CDR3. V is TRBV3-1 (or the pseudogene TRBV3-2) and J is TRBJ1-2; D might be TRBD1 (5 bases). This CDR3 spans 15 amino acids. V was pared by 3 bases and J by 0 bases, with 11 bases between. Germline V gives CDR1 LGHDT, CDR2 YNNKEL (reference sequence). CDR3 region: CASSHSGLTNYGYTF. The CDR3, as DNA: TGTGCCAGCAGCCATTCGGGACTCACTAACTATGGCTACACCTTC.

V is TRBV27 and J is TRBJ2-7, with TRBD2 matching over 11 bases. Germline CDR1 and CDR2: MNHEY and SMNVEV (reference sequence). After removal of 8 bases from V and 5 bases from J, the junction contained 8 bases not matched to a gene. The CDR3 has 14 residues. This CDR3 is CASHVAGGPNEQYF. CDR3 DNA sequence: TGTGCCAGCCATGTAGCGGGAGGGCCGAACGAGCAGTACTTC.

With respect to this clone: An end of the junction does not agree with germline; a read error may underlie this. The chain employs TRBV6-5 and TRBJ1-4; D is ambiguous. The CDR3 totals 13 residues. Per the germline V gene, CDR1 is MNHEY and CDR2 is SVGAGI. The CDR3 DNA is TGTGCCAGCAGTCCGGGCGAGGGTTTGAAACACATTTTT. Protein product: CASSPGEGLKHIF.

This chain uses TRBV7-9 with TRBJ1-1; 8 positions agree with TRBD1. Germline trimming cut 5 bases from V and 4 bases from J; bases unmatched to any gene: 9. This CDR3 comprises 15 residues. CDR1 and CDR2 from the germline V gene are SEHNR and FQNEAQ (reference sequence). The DNA for the CDR3 is TGTGCCAGCAGCCCGGGATTACAGGGGGGCACTGAAGCTTTCTTT. This gives the protein CASSPGLQGGTEAFF.

The chain combines TRBV15 with TRBJ2-1; tentative D call: TRBD2 (7 bases). This CDR3 has 15 amino acids. CDR1 is LNHNV, CDR2 YYDKDF, per germline (reference sequence). V lost 0 bases to trimming and J lost 7 bases, with 13 bases between them. In DNA form, the CDR3 reads TGTGCCACCAGCAGAGATCGGGGGAGGGGGAATGAGCAGTTCTTC. Its protein is CATSRDRGRGNEQFF. Using reference TRBV15 and TRBJ2-1 for the parts outside the CDR3, the full variable domain is DAMVIQNPRYQVTQFGKPVTLSCSQTLNHNVMYWYQQKSSQAPKLLFHYYDKDFNNEADTPDNFQSRRPNTSFCFLDIRSPGLGDTAMYLCATSRDRGRGNEQFFGPGTRLTVL.

The V call is TRBV23-1, the J call TRBJ1-1; 8 nucleotides agree with TRBD1. TRBV23-1 is an ORF; its function is uncertain. Unmatched junction bases numbered 5, after V lost 8 bases and J lost 0 bases. The length of the CDR3 is 14 residues. The CDR3, as DNA: TGCGCCAGCGACAGGGGCCAACTGAACACTGAAGCTTTCTTT. Translated, it gives CASDRGQLNTEAFF.

This clone occurred a few times. The V call is TRBV27, the J call TRBJ1-5; D remains unclear. Germline CDR1 reads MNHEY; CDR2 reads SMNVEV (reference sequence). The CDR3 spans 13 residues. V was shortened by 1 base and J by 7 bases, with 8 bases between the two germline ends. The CDR3 sequence is CASSLFYRQPQHF. The DNA for the CDR3 is TGTGCCAGCAGTTTATTTTATCGGCAGCCCCAGCATTTT.

The rearrangement joins TRBV5-1 to TRBJ2-7; 7 nucleotides match TRBD2. Germline lookup yields CDR1 SGHRS and CDR2 YFSETQ. This CDR3 has 16 residues. V was clipped by 3 bases and J by 3 bases; unmatched bases: 12. CDR3 sequence: CASSSFRLADLYEQYF. CDR3 DNA sequence: TGCGCCAGCAGCTCCTTCCGACTAGCCGACCTCTACGAGCAGTACTTC.

V is TRBV2 and J is TRBJ1-6; D ambiguous. The V gene's germline CDR1 is SNHLY and CDR2 FYNNEI. With 6 bases removed from V and 0 bases from J, the gap between germline ends came to 9 bases. The CDR3 has 15 amino acids. CDR3 loop: CASRYLSSYNSPLHF. The CDR3 DNA reads as TGTGCCAGCAGATACTTAAGCTCCTATAATTCACCCCTCCACTTT.

The rearrangement links TRBV5-5 to TRBJ2-1, with unresolved D. This CDR3 is built from 11 residues. Germline CDR1 reads SGHKS; CDR2 reads YYEKEE (reference sequence). Trimming took 0 bases from V and 8 from J, leaving 3 bases between them. CDR3: CASSLADEQFF. The CDR3 DNA sequence: TGTGCCAGCAGCTTGGCTGATGAGCAGTTCTTC.

This chain joins TRBV7-8 and TRBJ1-1, with D maybe TRBD1 (5 bases). Germline V gene data show CDR1 as SGHVS and CDR2 as FQNEAQ. CDR3 size: 12 residues. Trimming stripped 2 bases from V and 8 bases from J, with 9 bases between. CDR3 in amino acids: CASSLSRTEAFF. The CDR3 DNA follows: TGTGCCAGCAGCTTATCAAGGACAGAAGCTTTCTTT. The full variable domain, its missing parts supplied by reference TRBV7-8 and TRBJ1-1, is GAGVSQSPRYKVAKRGQDVALRCDPISGHVSLFWYQQALGQGPEFLTYFQNEAQLDKSGLPSDRFFAERPEGSVSTLKIQRTQQEDSAVYLCASSLSRTEAFFGQGTRLTVV.

Written as DNA, the CDR3 is TGTGCCAGCAGCTTGCCGGGACAGGGGTTCCACGAGCAGTACTTC. Translated, it gives CASSLPGQGFHEQYF. The chain joins TRBV5-4 to TRBJ2-7; 10 positions match TRBD1. The CDR3 is made up of 15 amino acids. V was pared by 1 base and J by 5 bases, with 6 bases of the junction left unmatched. Germline V gene lookup returns CDR1 SGHNT and CDR2 YYREEE (reference sequence).